The next 16 T cell receptor beta chains were all read from a single sample in a study of T-cell memory formation after mild COVID-19. TCRdb processed the 5' RACE reads anew with MiXCR; each CDR3 protein has one entry. The table has under 450,000 distinct CDR3 sequences, roughly a quarter seen once; the top ten hold about an eighth. Sample: PBMCs or a T cell subset sorted from them (not recorded which). The source is an adult woman who had mild COVID-19 (a few samples of this study predate the infection). Cell type and time point are not known.

This chain uses TRBV4-2 with TRBJ2-1, with D possibly matching TRBD1 (6 bases). Per germline, CDR1 LGHNA and CDR2 YNFKEQ. This CDR3 is 16 amino acids long. Trimming stripped 1 base from V and 6 bases from J, with 16 bases between. CDR3 in amino acids: CASSQAGTGRSNEQFF. The DNA of the CDR3 is TGTGCCAGCAGCCAAGCGGGAACAGGGCGGAGCAATGAGCAGTTCTTC.

The chain joins TRBV24-1 to TRBJ2-3; D remains unclear. Trimming stripped 3 bases from V and 0 bases from J, with 6 bases between. The germline gives CDR1 KGHDR, CDR2 SFDVKD. This CDR3 comprises 14 residues. This CDR3 is CATSDIASTDTQYF. The CDR3 DNA follows: TGTGCCACCAGTGATATCGCTAGCACAGATACGCAGTATTTT.

This clonotype was detected a few times. The genes are TRBV27 and TRBJ1-1; D possibly corresponds to TRBD1 (5 bases). V gave up 6 bases and J gave up 1 base, with 12 bases separating them. CDR1 and CDR2 from the germline V gene are MNHEY and SMNVEV (reference sequence). This CDR3 is 14 amino acids long. CDR3 sequence: CASSRWGRNTEAFF. The DNA of the CDR3 is TGTGCCAGCAGCCGGTGGGGGAGGAACACTGAAGCTTTCTTT.

This sequence joins TRBV5-1 and TRBJ2-1, with TRBD2 identical over 8 bases. Germline lookup yields CDR1 SGHRS and CDR2 YFSETQ. The CDR3 is 14 amino acids. Unmatched junction bases numbered 4, after V lost 2 bases and J lost 6 bases. CDR3 sequence reads: CASSLTGGVNEQFF. The CDR3 DNA is TGCGCCAGCAGCTTAACGGGAGGGGTCAATGAGCAGTTCTTC.

The chain carries TRBV24-1 and TRBJ1-5; D perhaps matches TRBD1 (5 bases). Germline V gene sequence: CDR1 KGHDR, CDR2 SFDVKD. The CDR3 has 17 residues. Trimming removed 4 bases from V and 2 bases from J, with 17 bases in between. DNA for the CDR3: TGTGCCACCAGTGAAACACCGCAGGGAGTAGGCAATCAGCCCCAGCATTTT. This translates into CATSETPQGVGNQPQHF.

The chain recombines TRBV6-5 with TRBJ1-3; 9 bases agree with TRBD1. Germline V gene data show CDR1 as MNHEY and CDR2 as SVGAGI. The CDR3 loop spans 16 amino acids. Losses at the gene ends were 1 base for V and 4 bases for J; bases not matched to a gene: 5. The CDR3 nucleotides are TGTGCCAGCAGTTACTTATACAGGGGGCGAGGAAACACCATATATTTT. Encoded protein: CASSYLYRGRGNTIYF.

This clonotype was observed a few times. The V call is TRBV7-6, the J call TRBJ2-7, with D possibly being TRBD1 (6 bases). The V and J ends lost 0 bases and 5 bases respectively, with 11 bases between them. Germline-derived CDR1 and CDR2 are SGHVS and FNYEAQ. The CDR3 spans 14 residues. CDR3 residues: CASSLAGQSDEQYF. As DNA, the CDR3 is TGTGCCAGCAGCTTAGCCGGACAGTCGGACGAGCAGTACTTC.

This clonotype appeared a few times. V gene TRBV5-6 combines with J gene TRBJ2-1; D may be TRBD1 (5 bases). V lost 2 bases and J lost 3, with 9 bases in between. The CDR3 totals 14 residues. Looked up from germline, CDR1 is SGHDT and CDR2 is YYEEEE. The CDR3 here is CASSLGDNYNEQFF. The CDR3 nucleotides are TGTGCCAGCAGCTTAGGGGATAACTACAATGAGCAGTTCTTC.

This clonotype was counted between two and nine times. The chain uses TRBV5-1 and TRBJ2-2, with D perhaps TRBD1 (6 bases). The CDR3 is 14 residues long. The V end lost 9 bases, the J end lost 3 bases, and 15 bases lay between the germline ends. Germline V gene data show CDR1 as SGHRS and CDR2 as YFSETQ. The CDR3 DNA sequence: TGCGCCACCAGGCCCAGGGGTGACACCGGGGAGCTGTTTTTT. It specifies CATRPRGDTGELFF.

This clonotype has just a few counts. The genes are TRBV5-1 and TRBJ2-1; the D call may be TRBD1 or TRBD2 (5 bases each). The CDR3 has 16 residues. V lost 2 bases, J lost 4 bases, and 16 bases lay in between. Germline lookup yields CDR1 SGHRS and CDR2 YFSETQ. The CDR3 nucleotides read TGCGCCAGCAGCTTTCTCACGGGGCTGCGTTACAATGAGCAGTTCTTC. This translates into CASSFLTGLRYNEQFF.

Here the CDR3 DNA reads TGTGCCAGCAGTCCAACTATGACAGGAGAAACAGATACGCAGTATTTT. Its protein product is CASSPTMTGETDTQYF. The rearrangement uses TRBV2 and TRBJ2-3; D is perhaps TRBD1 (6 bases). Germline V gene lookup returns CDR1 SNHLY and CDR2 FYNNEI. The length of the CDR3 is 16 residues. Trimming removed 5 bases at V and 3 bases at J, with 18 bases between.

This clonotype appeared a few times. The V gene is TRBV5-1, the J gene TRBJ1-1; weak D call: TRBD1 (6 bases). V lost 0 bases, J lost 4 bases, and 25 bases lay in between. The CDR3 extends over 19 amino acids. Germline V CDR1 and CDR2: SGHRS, YFSETQ. The chain's CDR3 is CASSLASPGAPGLGTEAFF. The DNA of the CDR3 is TGCGCCAGCAGCTTGGCCTCGCCAGGGGCGCCCGGTTTGGGCACTGAAGCTTTCTTT.

The CDR3 DNA reads as TGTGCCAGCTCACCACAGGATGGCAGCGAGCAGTACTTC. It specifies CASSPQDGSEQYF. V gene TRBV18 combines with J gene TRBJ2-7; D not certain. The ends were cut back, 1 base at V and 6 bases at J, with 10 bases in the middle. The CDR3 has 13 amino acids. Per the germline V gene, CDR1 is KGHSH and CDR2 is LQKENI.

This clonotype was seen more than once but under ten times. V and J are TRBV27 and TRBJ1-3; possible D gene TRBD1, 6 bases. The CDR3 has 17 residues. V was pared by 6 bases and J by 0 bases, with 18 bases between. The germline gives CDR1 MNHEY, CDR2 SMNVEV (reference sequence). CDR3 protein: CASSPGTGTLSGNTIYF. CDR3 nucleotide sequence: TGTGCCAGCAGCCCTGGAACCGGGACACTCTCTGGAAACACCATATATTTT.

The chain recombines TRBV9 with TRBJ1-2; the match to TRBD1 covers 9 bases. The CDR3 is made up of 16 amino acids. V lost 0 bases to trimming and J lost 5 bases; unmatched junction nucleotides: 8. Germline V lookup: CDR1 SGDLS, CDR2 YYNGEE. CDR3 residues: CASSVDPGTGWYGYTF. The DNA for the CDR3 is TGTGCCAGCAGCGTAGATCCCGGGACAGGGTGGTATGGCTACACCTTC.

The chain couples TRBV5-1 to TRBJ2-7; maybe TRBD1 (6 bases). Trimming removed 4 bases from V and 3 bases from J, with 14 bases in between. Per the germline V gene, CDR1 is SGHRS and CDR2 is YFSETQ. CDR3 length equals 14 residues. The CDR3 bases are TGCGCCAGCAGCCGTTGGGACACTGGCTACGAGCAGTACTTC. It is translated as CASSRWDTGYEQYF.